The entry that follows covers one T cell receptor (beta chain) sequence. The junction had 9 bases not matched to a gene; V was cut back by 2 bases and J by 3 bases. The CDR3 is 17 amino acids. The germline gives CDR1 SGHTA, CDR2 FQGNSA. This entry comes from a study of shared T cell receptors in the human thymus. Clones were sequenced by immunoSEQ multiplex PCR, and TCRdb holds only the in-frame ones, with some missing. The sample holds 700,000 to 750,000 clones, approximately 83% seen once. This same sample was also part of a study on human thymus T cells. From that report: The thymus tissue came from resections taken during corrective heart surgery.

The V and J genes are TRBV7-2 and TRBJ1-1; 10 nucleotides agree with TRBD1. Specimen: thymocytes. The sequence derives from a girl less than two years old with a congenital heart defect. CDR3 nucleotide sequence: TGTGCCAGCAGCTTAAGTGGCAGGGGACAGGGGCACACTGAAGCTTTCTTT. This gives the protein CASSLSGRGQGHTEAFF.